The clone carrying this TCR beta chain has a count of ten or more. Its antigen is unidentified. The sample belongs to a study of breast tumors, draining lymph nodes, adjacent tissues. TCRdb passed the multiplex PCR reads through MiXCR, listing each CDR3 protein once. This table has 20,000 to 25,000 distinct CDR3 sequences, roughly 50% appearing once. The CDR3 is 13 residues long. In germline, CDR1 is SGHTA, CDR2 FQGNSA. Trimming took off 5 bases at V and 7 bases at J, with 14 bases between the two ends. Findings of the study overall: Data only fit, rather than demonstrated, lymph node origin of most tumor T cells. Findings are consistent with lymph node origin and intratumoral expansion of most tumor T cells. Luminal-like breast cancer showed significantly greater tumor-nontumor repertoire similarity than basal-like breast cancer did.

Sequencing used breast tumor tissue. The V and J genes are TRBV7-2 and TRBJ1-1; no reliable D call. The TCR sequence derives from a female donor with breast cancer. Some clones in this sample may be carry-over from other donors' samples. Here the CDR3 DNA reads TGTGCCAGCAGCCTCCCGGGAGAAGGTGAAGCTTTCTTT. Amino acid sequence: CASSLPGEGEAFF.